Listed below are T cell receptor beta chains from one sample, sequenced in a study of cytomegalovirus exposure and HLA in healthy donors. Only in-frame clones appear in the TCRdb table, and some are missing; sequencing was by immunoSEQ multiplex PCR. The table includes about 98,000 clones, 55% to 80% detected once. The sequenced material came from PBMCs. The receptors were sampled from a female donor in good health and CMV-seronegative. Both conserved end residues are part of each CDR3. The order of the fields is CDR3 protein, CDR3 DNA, J gene, V gene, D gene, clone size. The D gene is left open where the match is weak. For some rows the clone size is stated as once, few or many, or as a class when expanded; others skip it.

CASSLGTSEANVLTF | TGTGCCAGCAGCTTAGGGACTTCAGAGGCCAACGTCCTGACTTTC | TRBJ2-6 | TRBV7-3 | . | .
CASSLGWTGPSYEQYF | TGTGCCAGCAGCTTAGGCTGGACAGGGCCGTCCTACGAGCAGTACTTC | TRBJ2-7 | TRBV7-9 | TRBD1 | .
CASSLTSRANYGYTF | TGTGCCAGCAGCTTGACATCCCGAGCTAACTATGGCTACACCTTC | TRBJ1-2 | TRBV7-8 | . | few
CASSPGQGTSYEQYF | TGTGCCAGCAGTCCCGGACAGGGGACCTCCTACGAGCAGTACTTC | TRBJ2-7 | TRBV27 | TRBD1 | .
CASSLQGGYEQYF | TGCGCCAGCAGCCTACAGGGGGGCTACGAGCAGTACTTC | TRBJ2-7 | TRBV4-1 | TRBD1 | .
CASSQDLGQGAGEQYF | TGTGCCAGCAGCCAAGATCTGGGACAGGGGGCAGGCGAGCAGTACTTC | TRBJ2-7 | TRBV4-2 | TRBD1 | .
CASSHLGKNYGYTF | TGTGCCAGCAGCCACCTCGGGAAAAACTATGGCTACACCTTC | TRBJ1-2 | TRBV14 | . | .
CASIVPGGRKSEAFF | TGTGCCAGCATTGTGCCGGGCGGGCGTAAAAGTGAAGCTTTCTTT | TRBJ1-1 | TRBV2 | . | .
CASSSQGANYGYTF | TGTGCCAGCAGCTCTCAAGGAGCTAACTATGGCTACACCTTC | TRBJ1-2 | TRBV5-4 | . | .
CASSSGQGRRNTEAFF | TGTGCCAGCAGTTCCGGGCAGGGCCGTCGGAACACTGAAGCTTTCTTT | TRBJ1-1 | TRBV6-5 | . | .
CASSLRTGQSYEQYF | TGTGCCAGCAGTTTGCGTACGGGACAGTCCTACGAGCAGTACTTC | TRBJ2-7 | TRBV28 | TRBD1 | .
CAWDRVSGNTIYF | TGTGCCTGGGACAGGGTCTCTGGAAACACCATATATTTT | TRBJ1-3 | TRBV30 | TRBD1 | .
CASSPRSTSGGSTDTQYF | TGTGCCAGCTCACCACGATCGACTAGCGGGGGAAGCACAGATACGCAGTATTTT | TRBJ2-3 | TRBV18 | TRBD2 | .
CASSPGQGAYEQYF | TGTGCCAGCAGCCCGGGACAGGGGGCCTACGAGCAGTACTTC | TRBJ2-7 | TRBV11-2 | TRBD1 | .
CASSEGTGSSYEQYF | TGCGCCAGCAGTGAGGGGACAGGGAGCTCCTACGAGCAGTACTTC | TRBJ2-7 | TRBV10-1 | TRBD1 | .